The T cell receptor (beta chain) under discussion was sequenced for a study of OX40 agonist ivuxolimab in advanced cancers. Study results and limitations: Antigens targeted by the expanded peripheral T cells were not determined.

V lost 0 bases to trimming and J lost 5 bases, with 14 bases between them. The CDR3 runs to 15 residues. Germline loops: CDR1 SGDLS, CDR2 YYNGEE. The method was immunoSEQ multiplex PCR; TCRdb's version includes in-frame clones alone and lacks a portion of them. The data show around 58,000 clones, around 93% seen once. Regarding this clone: Its antigen is still unknown.

The chain couples TRBV9 to TRBJ2-5; weak D call: TRBD2 (5 bases). The sample here was CD4+ or CD8+ T cells sorted from blood, taken in a trial of the OX40 agonist ivuxolimab. The TCR originated in an adult with an advanced solid tumor such as melanoma, head and neck, liver or kidney cancer. In nucleotides, the CDR3 is TGTGCCAGCAGCGTAGCTCGGACTCGCGGCGAGACCCAGTACTTC. Translated, it gives CASSVARTRGETQYF.